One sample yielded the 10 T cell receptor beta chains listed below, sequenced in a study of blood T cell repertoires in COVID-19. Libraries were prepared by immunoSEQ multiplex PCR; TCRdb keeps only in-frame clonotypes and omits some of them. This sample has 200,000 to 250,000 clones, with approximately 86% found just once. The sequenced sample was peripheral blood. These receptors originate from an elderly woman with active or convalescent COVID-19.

DNA for the CDR3: TGTGCCAGCAGGTCTCGGGGAACTGAAGCTTTCTTT. Translation: CASRSRGTEAFF. The chain combines TRBV27 with TRBJ1-1; D remains unclear. This CDR3 is 12 amino acids long. V was trimmed by 6 bases and J by 5 bases, leaving 10 bases between them. Germline V CDR1 and CDR2: MNHEY, SMNVEV (reference sequence).

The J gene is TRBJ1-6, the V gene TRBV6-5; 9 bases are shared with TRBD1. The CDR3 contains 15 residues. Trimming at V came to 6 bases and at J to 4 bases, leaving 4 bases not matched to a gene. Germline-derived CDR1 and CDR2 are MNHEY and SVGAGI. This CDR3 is CASSRGQGYNSPLHF. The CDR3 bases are TGTGCCAGCAGCAGGGGACAGGGATATAATTCACCCCTCCACTTT.

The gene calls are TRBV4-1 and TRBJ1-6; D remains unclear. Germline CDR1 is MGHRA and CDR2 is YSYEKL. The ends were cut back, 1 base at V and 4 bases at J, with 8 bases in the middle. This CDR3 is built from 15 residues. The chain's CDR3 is CASSQVTAYNSPLHF. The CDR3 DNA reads TGCGCCAGCAGCCAAGTTACAGCTTATAATTCACCCCTCCACTTT.

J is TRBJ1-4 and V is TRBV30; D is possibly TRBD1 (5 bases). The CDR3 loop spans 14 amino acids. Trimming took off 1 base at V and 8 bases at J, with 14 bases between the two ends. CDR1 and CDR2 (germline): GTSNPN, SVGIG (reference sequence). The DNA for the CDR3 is TGTGCCTGGAGTGCACGCGGGGGGGTCGAAAAACTGTTTTTT. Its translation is CAWSARGGVEKLFF.

The CDR3 nucleotides read TGTGCCAGCAGCCAAGAGACACACTCACCCCTCCACTTT. It is translated as CASSQETHSPLHF. V usage is TRBV3-1 (or the pseudogene TRBV3-2) and J usage is TRBJ1-6, with no clear D. The germline V and J ends were trimmed by 0 bases and 10 bases, with 7 bases remaining between them. Germline loops: CDR1 LGHDT, CDR2 YNNKEL (reference sequence). The CDR3 totals 13 residues.

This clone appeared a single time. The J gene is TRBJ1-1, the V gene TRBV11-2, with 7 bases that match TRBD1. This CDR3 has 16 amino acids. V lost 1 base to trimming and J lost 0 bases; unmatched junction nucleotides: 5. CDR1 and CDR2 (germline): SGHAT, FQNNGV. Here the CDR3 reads CASSLAPQGLNTEAFF. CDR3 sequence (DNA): TGTGCCAGCAGCTTAGCCCCACAGGGGTTGAACACTGAAGCTTTCTTT.

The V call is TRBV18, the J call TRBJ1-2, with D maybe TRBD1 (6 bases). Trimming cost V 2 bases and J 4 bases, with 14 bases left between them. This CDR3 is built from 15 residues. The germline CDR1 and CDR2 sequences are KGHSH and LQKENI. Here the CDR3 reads CASSPLAGDIYGYTF. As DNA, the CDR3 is TGTGCCAGCTCACCATTGGCAGGGGACATCTATGGCTACACCTTC.

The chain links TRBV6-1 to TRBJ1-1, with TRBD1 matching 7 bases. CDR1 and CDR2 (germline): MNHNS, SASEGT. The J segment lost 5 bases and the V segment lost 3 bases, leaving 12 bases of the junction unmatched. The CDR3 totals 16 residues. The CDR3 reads CASSDSTGAVWTEAFF. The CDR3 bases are TGTGCCAGCAGTGATTCAACAGGGGCGGTATGGACTGAAGCTTTCTTT.

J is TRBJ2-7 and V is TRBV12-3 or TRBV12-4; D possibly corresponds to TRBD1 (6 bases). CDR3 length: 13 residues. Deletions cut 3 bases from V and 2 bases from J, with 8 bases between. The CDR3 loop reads CASSLGTTYEQYF. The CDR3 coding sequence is TGTGCCAGCAGTTTGGGGACAACCTACGAGCAGTACTTC.

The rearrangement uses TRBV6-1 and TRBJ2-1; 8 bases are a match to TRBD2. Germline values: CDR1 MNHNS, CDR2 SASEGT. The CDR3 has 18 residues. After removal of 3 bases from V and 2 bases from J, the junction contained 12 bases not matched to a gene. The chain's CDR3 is CASSDLGSSGLAYNEQFF. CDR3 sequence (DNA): TGTGCCAGCAGTGATCTAGGGTCTAGCGGGCTAGCCTACAATGAGCAGTTCTTC.